Presented here are 2 T cell receptor beta chains from one specimen sequenced in a study of CD8 T cells in Susac syndrome. RNA, at about 0.5 to 1 ug, was reverse transcribed with random hexamers. MiXCR, run by TCRdb on the immunoSEQ multiplex PCR reads, gives a single entry per CDR3 protein. The table includes approximately 110,000 distinct CDR3 sequences, 85% to 95% detected once. Material for sequencing was CD8+ T cells from PBMCs. These TCRs come from a human donor with multiple sclerosis.

This sequence joins TRBV20-1 and TRBJ1-2, with D possibly TRBD1 on 6 matching bases. Trimming took off 6 bases at V and 2 bases at J, with 16 bases between the two ends. The CDR3 consists of 14 residues. Germline CDR1 DFQATT, CDR2 SNEGSKA (reference sequence). CDR3 sequence (DNA): TGCAGTGCCAGGGGAGAAGGGGAGAACTATGGCTACACCTTC. Amino acids: CSARGEGENYGYTF.

This clonotype was detected only a few times. This chain connects TRBV27 to TRBJ2-2; 8 positions match TRBD2. This CDR3 contains 16 residues. The ends lost 3 bases at V and 1 base at J; junction bases unmatched: 4. The germline gives CDR1 MNHEY, CDR2 SMNVEV (reference sequence). The CDR3 protein is CASSLGTSGNTGELFF. The CDR3 DNA sequence: TGTGCCAGCAGTTTGGGAACTAGCGGGAACACCGGGGAGCTGTTTTTT.